This T cell receptor (beta chain) came from a study of blood T cell repertoires in COVID-19. Study-level background: Donors in the United States, Italy and Spain gave samples during acute or convalescent COVID-19.

Germline V gene data show CDR1 as SGHTA and CDR2 as FQGNSA. The CDR3 covers 15 residues. V was clipped by 1 base and J by 4 bases, with 11 bases between them. Sequencing was performed with immunoSEQ multiplex PCR; in TCRdb, only in-frame clones are kept and a portion is missing. The sample has 75,000 to 80,000 clones; around 89% are singletons. This TCR derives from a human donor in a cohort sampled during active COVID-19. The sequenced material came from peripheral blood. The chain links TRBV7-2 to TRBJ2-1; D may be TRBD2 (6 bases). The CDR3 coding sequence is TGTGCCAGCAGCTTAGATACTAGCAGATACAATGAGCAGTTCTTC. It specifies CASSLDTSRYNEQFF.